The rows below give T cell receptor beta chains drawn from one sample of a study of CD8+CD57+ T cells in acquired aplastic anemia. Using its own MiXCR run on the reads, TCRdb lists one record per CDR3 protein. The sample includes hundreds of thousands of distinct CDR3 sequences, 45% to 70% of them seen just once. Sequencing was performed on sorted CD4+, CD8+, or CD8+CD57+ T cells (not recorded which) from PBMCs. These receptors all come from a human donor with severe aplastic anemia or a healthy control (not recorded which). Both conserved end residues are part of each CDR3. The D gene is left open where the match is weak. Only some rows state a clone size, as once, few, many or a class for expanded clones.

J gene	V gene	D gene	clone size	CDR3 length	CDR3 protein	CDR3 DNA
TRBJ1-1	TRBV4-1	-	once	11	CASTRGVGAFF	TGCGCCAGCACCCGAGGGGTAGGAGCTTTCTTT
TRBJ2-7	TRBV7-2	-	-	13	CASSAIVRGEQYF	TGTGCCAGCAGCGCCATTGTTCGAGGGGAGCAGTACTTC
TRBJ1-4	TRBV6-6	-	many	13	CASSYRAYEKLFF	TGTGCCAGCAGTTATCGCGCTTATGAAAAACTGTTTTTT
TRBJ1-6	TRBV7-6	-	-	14	CASSKGLKNSPLHF	TGTGCCAGCAGCAAGGGACTGAAGAACTCACCCCTCCACTTT
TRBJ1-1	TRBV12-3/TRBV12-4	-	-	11	CASSLGIEAFF	TGTGCCAGCAGCCTCGGGATTGAAGCTTTCTTT
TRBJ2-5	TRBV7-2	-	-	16	CASSRRGPRLQETQYF	TGTGCCAGCAGCCGTAGAGGTCCTAGACTCCAAGAGACCCAGTACTTC
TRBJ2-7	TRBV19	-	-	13	CASRPTTQDEQYF	TGTGCCAGTAGGCCAACTACACAAGACGAGCAGTACTTC
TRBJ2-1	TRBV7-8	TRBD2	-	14	CASSRRLAGDEQFF	TGTGCCAGCAGTCGTAGACTAGCGGGGGATGAGCAGTTCTTC
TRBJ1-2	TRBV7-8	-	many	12	CASSLRDNYYTF	TGTGCCAGCAGCTTAAGGGACAATTACTACACCTTC
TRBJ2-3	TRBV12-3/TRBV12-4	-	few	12	CASSTSPSTQYF	TGTGCCAGCAGTACGTCCCCAAGTACGCAGTATTTT
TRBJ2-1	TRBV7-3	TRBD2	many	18	CASSYRGGLAGKKDEQFF	TGTGCCAGCAGCTACCGGGGGGGACTAGCGGGGAAAAAGGATGAGCAGTTCTTC
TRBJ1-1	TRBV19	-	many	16	CASSMSSGRWNTEAFF	TGTGCCAGTAGTATGTCATCGGGGAGATGGAACACTGAAGCTTTCTTT
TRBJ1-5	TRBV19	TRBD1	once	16	CASSDRGRGSNQPQHF	TGTGCCAGTAGCGACAGGGGCCGTGGGAGCAATCAGCCCCAGCATTTT
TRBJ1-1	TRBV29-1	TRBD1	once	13	CSAVGTGNTEAFF	TGCAGCGCTGTTGGGACAGGGAACACTGAAGCTTTCTTT
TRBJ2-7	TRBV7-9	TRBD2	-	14	CASSLALADYEQYF	TGTGCCAGCAGCTTAGCCCTAGCGGACTACGAGCAGTACTTC
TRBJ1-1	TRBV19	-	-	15	CASSILGTKNTEAFF	TGTGCCAGTAGTATCCTGGGGACGAAGAACACTGAAGCTTTCTTT
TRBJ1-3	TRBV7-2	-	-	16	CASSLIRVALGNTIYF	TGTGCCAGCAGCTTAATCAGGGTAGCCCTGGGAAACACCATATATTTT
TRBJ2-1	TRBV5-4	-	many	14	CASTHRDFNNEQFF	TGTGCCAGTACGCACCGGGACTTTAACAATGAGCAGTTCTTC
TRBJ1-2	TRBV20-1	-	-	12	CSARGSGYGYTF	TGCAGCGCTAGAGGTTCGGGGTATGGCTACACCTTC
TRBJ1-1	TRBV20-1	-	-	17	CSARAQGEVVWNTEAFF	TGCAGTGCTAGAGCCCAAGGGGAGGTAGTATGGAACACTGAAGCTTTCTTT
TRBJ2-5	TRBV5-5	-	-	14	CASSLGPYQETQYF	TGTGCCAGCAGCTTAGGACCCTACCAAGAGACCCAGTACTTC
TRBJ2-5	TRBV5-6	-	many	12	CASSFSEETQYF	TGTGCCAGCAGCTTCTCTGAAGAGACCCAGTACTTC
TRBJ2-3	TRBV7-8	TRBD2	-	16	CASSVVGGRAADTQYF	TGTGCCAGCAGCGTAGTGGGGGGGAGGGCCGCAGATACGCAGTATTTT
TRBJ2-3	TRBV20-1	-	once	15	CSARVRGARTDTQYF	TGCAGTGCTAGGGTTCGAGGGGCGCGCACAGATACGCAGTATTTT